A single T cell receptor (beta chain) is shown here with its context. Its antigen is unknown. Sequencing was performed with immunoSEQ multiplex PCR; in TCRdb, only in-frame clones are kept and a portion is missing. The sample includes roughly 700,000 clones, about 90% of them seen just once. The data are from a study of Ad26.COV2.S vaccination and SARS-CoV-2 variants. Overall study: Ad26.COV2.S was injected intramuscularly once or twice, 56 days apart.

Germline CDR1 reads SNHLY; CDR2 reads FYNNEI. CDR3 length: 14 residues. Trimming cost V 8 bases and J 2 bases, with 15 bases left between them. Treatment of the sample: 15 to 20 received Ad26.COV2.S at low or high dose, single or two shots; five or six received placebo; per-sample allocation not given. Specimen acquisition occurred on day 63 following the initial vaccine or placebo injection. This adult donor, from Boston, was 18-55 years old. An Ad26 vector was used to express Wuhan-strain SARS-CoV-2 spike as the vaccine. Points from the study as a whole: Measures of TCR breadth and depth may have fallen short of total T cell responses.

The sample consisted of peripheral blood, taken in a trial of Ad26.COV2.S vaccine versus placebo. The chain employs TRBV2 and TRBJ1-1; tentatively, D is TRBD1 (5 bases). The clonotype was recovered from a person between 18 and 65 years old who received the Ad26.COV2.S COVID-19 vaccine or a placebo. The CDR3 here is CASGSTVINTEAFF. CDR3 DNA sequence: TGTGCCAGCGGCTCGACAGTTATCAACACTGAAGCTTTCTTT. Combining the CDR3 with reference TRBV2 and TRBJ1-1 gives the whole variable domain EPEVTQTPSHQVTQMGQEVILRCVPISNHLYFYWYRQILGQKVEFLVSFYNNEISEKSEIFDDQFSVERPDGSNFTLKIRSTKLEDSAMYFCASGSTVINTEAFFGQGTRLTVV.